Included here is one T cell receptor beta chain sequence, with context. This specimen belongs to a study of blood T cell repertoires in COVID-19. Study summary: PBMCs, B-cell-depleted T cells, or T cells provided the cDNA or gDNA that made up the material.

How the authors handled the data: For nucleated cells, counts were estimated from reference gene primer amplification. Using immunoSEQ multiplex PCR, the repertoire was profiled, and TCRdb retains in-frame clones only, with some absent. D and trimming come from the DNA, and the V and J calls and clone size come from that table. The sample consists of over 150,000 clones, 65% to 90% of them appearing once. The CDR3 totals 15 residues. V trimming: 3 bases; J trimming: 2 bases; junction bases outside the gene matches: 5. CDR1 is SGHKS, CDR2 YYEKEE, per germline (reference sequence). The sequenced sample was peripheral blood. This chain joins TRBV5-5 and TRBJ2-3, with TRBD2 matching over 8 bases. This clonotype originated in a man aged 50 to 60 with active or convalescent COVID-19. CDR3 DNA sequence: TGTGCCAGCAGCTCCGGCGGGGGGACCACAGATACGCAGTATTTT. Its protein is CASSSGGGTTDTQYF.